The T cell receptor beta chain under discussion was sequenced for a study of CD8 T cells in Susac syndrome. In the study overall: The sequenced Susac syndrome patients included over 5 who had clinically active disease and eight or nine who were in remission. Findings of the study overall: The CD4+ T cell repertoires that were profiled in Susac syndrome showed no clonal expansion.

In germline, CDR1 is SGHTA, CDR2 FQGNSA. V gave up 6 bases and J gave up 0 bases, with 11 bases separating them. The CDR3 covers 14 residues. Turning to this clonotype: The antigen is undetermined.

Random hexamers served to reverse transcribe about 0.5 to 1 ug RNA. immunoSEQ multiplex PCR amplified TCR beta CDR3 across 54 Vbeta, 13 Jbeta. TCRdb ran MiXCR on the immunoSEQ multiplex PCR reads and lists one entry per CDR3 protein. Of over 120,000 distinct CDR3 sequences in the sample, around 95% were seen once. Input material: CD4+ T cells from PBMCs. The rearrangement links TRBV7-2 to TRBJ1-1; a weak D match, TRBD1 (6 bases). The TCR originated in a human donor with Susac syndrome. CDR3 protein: CASSIGQMNTEAFF. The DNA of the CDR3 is TGTGCCAGCAGTATTGGACAGATGAACACTGAAGCTTTCTTT.